One and the same sample provided the 8 T cell receptor beta chains below, sequenced in a study of T cell responses to AZD1222 COVID-19 vaccine. The assay was immunoSEQ multiplex PCR, and TCRdb's table has in-frame clones only and misses some. The profile shows more than 85,000 clones, roughly 90% of them singletons. Here the sequenced sample was peripheral blood, taken 28 days after the second AZD1222 dose. These receptors all stem from an adult who received the AZD1222 COVID-19 vaccine.

The V and J genes are TRBV27 and TRBJ2-2; the match to TRBD2 covers 7 bases. The V and J ends lost 3 bases and 1 base, in that order; junction bases with no gene match: 2. Germline V gene sequence: CDR1 MNHEY, CDR2 SMNVEV (reference sequence). The CDR3 is made up of 15 amino acids. CDR3 loop: CASSFGGWNTGELFF. The CDR3 DNA follows: TGTGCCAGCAGTTTCGGGGGGTGGAACACCGGGGAGCTGTTTTTT.

The chain employs TRBV5-1 and TRBJ2-4, with D possibly being TRBD1 (5 bases). CDR1 and CDR2 (germline): SGHRS, YFSETQ. Trimming shortened V by 0 bases and J by 1 base, and 11 bases separated the two germline ends. The CDR3 has 16 amino acids. The CDR3 region has the DNA TGCGCCAGCAGCTTGGGTACAGGTTTCGCCAAAAACATTCAGTACTTC. Encoded protein: CASSLGTGFAKNIQYF.

This rearrangement joins TRBV3-1 (or the pseudogene TRBV3-2) to TRBJ1-3; D is undetermined. The CDR3 sequence is 14 residues long. V was pared by 4 bases and J by 2 bases, with 9 bases between. Germline V gene data show CDR1 as LGHDT and CDR2 as YNNKEL (reference sequence). The chain's CDR3 is CASSPRGAGNTIYF. The CDR3 DNA is TGTGCCAGCAGCCCGCGCGGGGCTGGAAACACCATATATTTT.

This rearrangement joins TRBV24-1 to TRBJ1-2; D is undetermined. Deletions cut 3 bases from V and 7 bases from J, with 11 bases between. Germline CDR1 and CDR2: KGHDR and SFDVKD. The CDR3 covers 13 residues. CDR3 loop: CATSDKDFGGYTF. DNA for the CDR3: TGTGCCACCAGTGATAAAGATTTCGGTGGCTACACCTTC.

V gene TRBV5-4 combines with J gene TRBJ2-7; no reliable D call. The CDR3 sequence is 15 residues long. The germline V gene encodes CDR1 SGHNT and CDR2 YYREEE (reference sequence). V was cut by 0 bases and J by 2 bases, with 12 bases left in between. CDR3 nucleotide sequence: TGTGCCAGCAGCTTGGTTCCTACCCCAACCTACGAGCAGTACTTC. It translates to CASSLVPTPTYEQYF.

The rearrangement uses TRBV18 and TRBJ1-1, with D possibly TRBD1 on 5 matching bases. V lost 4 bases, J lost 8 bases, and 8 bases lay in between. The CDR3 runs to 11 residues. CDR1 and CDR2 from the germline V gene are KGHSH and LQKENI. CDR3 bases: TGTGCCAGCTCACAAGGGGAGGAAGCTTTCTTT. Translating it yields CASSQGEEAFF. Variable domain in full (rest from reference TRBV18 and TRBJ1-1): NAGVMQNPRHLVRRRGQEARLRCSPMKGHSHVYWYRQLPEEGLKFMVYLQKENIIDESGMPKERFSAEFPKEGPSILRIQQVVRGDSAAYFCASSQGEEAFFGQGTRLTVV.

The CDR3 is CASSPLDGGLNYGYTF. The DNA of the CDR3 is TGTGCCAGCAGCCCACTTGATGGGGGGCTGAACTATGGCTACACCTTC. J is TRBJ1-2 and V is TRBV7-9, with D possibly being TRBD1 (6 bases). The V and J ends lost 5 bases and 2 bases respectively, with 18 bases between them. In germline, CDR1 is SEHNR, CDR2 FQNEAQ (reference sequence). This CDR3 region has 16 residues. Full variable domain (missing parts from reference TRBV7-9 and TRBJ1-2): DTGVSQNPRHKITKRGQNVTFRCDPISEHNRLYWYRQTLGQGPEFLTYFQNEAQLEKSRLLSDRFSAERPKGSFSTLEIQRTEQGDSAMYLCASSPLDGGLNYGYTFGSGTRLTVV.

V gene TRBV18 combines with J gene TRBJ1-2, with TRBD1 matching over 10 bases. Germline V gene data show CDR1 as KGHSH and CDR2 as LQKENI. The CDR3 has 14 residues. Trimming took 4 bases from V and 2 from J; bases not matched to a gene: 1. This CDR3 reads CASSRDRGNYGYTF. In DNA form, the CDR3 reads TGTGCCAGCTCACGGGACAGGGGAAACTATGGCTACACCTTC.